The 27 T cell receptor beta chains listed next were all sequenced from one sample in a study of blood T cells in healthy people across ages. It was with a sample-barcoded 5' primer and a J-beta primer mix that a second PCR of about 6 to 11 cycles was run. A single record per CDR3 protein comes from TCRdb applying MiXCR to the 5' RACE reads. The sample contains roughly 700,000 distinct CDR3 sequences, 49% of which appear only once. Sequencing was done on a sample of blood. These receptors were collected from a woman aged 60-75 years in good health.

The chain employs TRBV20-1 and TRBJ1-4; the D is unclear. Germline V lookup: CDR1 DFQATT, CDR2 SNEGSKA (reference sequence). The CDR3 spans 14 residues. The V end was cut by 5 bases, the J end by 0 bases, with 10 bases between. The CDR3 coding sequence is TGCAGTGCTGGATACAGAACAACTAATGAAAAACTGTTTTTT. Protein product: CSAGYRTTNEKLFF.

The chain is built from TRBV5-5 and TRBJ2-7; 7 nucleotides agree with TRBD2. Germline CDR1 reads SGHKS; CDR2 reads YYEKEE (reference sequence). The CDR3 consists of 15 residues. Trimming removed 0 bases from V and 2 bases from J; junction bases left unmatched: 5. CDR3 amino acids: CASSLGPSGPYEQYF. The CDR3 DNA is TGTGCCAGCAGCTTGGGTCCTAGCGGCCCCTACGAGCAGTACTTC.

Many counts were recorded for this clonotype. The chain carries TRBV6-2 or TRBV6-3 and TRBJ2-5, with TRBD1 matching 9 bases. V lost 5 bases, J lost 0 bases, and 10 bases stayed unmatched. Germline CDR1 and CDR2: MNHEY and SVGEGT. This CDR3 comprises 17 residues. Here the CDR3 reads CASSTIRWDRDQETQYF. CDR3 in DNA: TGTGCCAGCAGTACAATCCGTTGGGACAGGGACCAAGAGACCCAGTACTTC.

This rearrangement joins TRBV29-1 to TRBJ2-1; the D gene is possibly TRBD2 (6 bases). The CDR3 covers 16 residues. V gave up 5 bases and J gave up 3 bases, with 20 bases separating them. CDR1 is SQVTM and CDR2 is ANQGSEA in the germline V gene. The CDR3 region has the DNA TGCAGCGTTATCATGGGCCAGGGCGGGATCTACAATGAGCAGTTCTTC. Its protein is CSVIMGQGGIYNEQFF.

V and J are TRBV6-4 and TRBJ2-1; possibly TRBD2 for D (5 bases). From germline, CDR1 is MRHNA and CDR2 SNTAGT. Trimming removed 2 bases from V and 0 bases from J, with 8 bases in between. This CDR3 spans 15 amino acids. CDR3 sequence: CASSDDYGSYNEQFF. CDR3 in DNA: TGTGCCAGCAGTGACGACTATGGCTCCTACAATGAGCAGTTCTTC.

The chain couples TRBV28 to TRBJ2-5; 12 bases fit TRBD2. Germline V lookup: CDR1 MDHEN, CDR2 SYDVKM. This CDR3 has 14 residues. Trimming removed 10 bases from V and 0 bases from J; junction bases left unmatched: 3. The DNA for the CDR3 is TGTGCCACCAGGACTAGCGGGAACCAAGAGACCCAGTACTTC. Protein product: CATRTSGNQETQYF.

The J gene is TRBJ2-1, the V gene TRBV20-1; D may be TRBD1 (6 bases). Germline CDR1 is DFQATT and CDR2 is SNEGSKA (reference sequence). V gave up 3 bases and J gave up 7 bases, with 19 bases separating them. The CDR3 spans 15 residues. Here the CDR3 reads CSASPGTFKGNEQFF. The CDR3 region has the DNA TGCAGTGCTAGTCCCGGGACATTCAAGGGGAATGAGCAGTTCTTC.

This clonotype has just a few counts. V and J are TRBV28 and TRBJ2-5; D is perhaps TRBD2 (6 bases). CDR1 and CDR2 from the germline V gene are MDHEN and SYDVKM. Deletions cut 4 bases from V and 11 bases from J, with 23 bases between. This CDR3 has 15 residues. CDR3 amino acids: CASSSGTLSNNEQYF. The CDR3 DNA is TGTGCCAGCAGTTCCGGGACTTTATCTAACAATGAGCAGTACTTC.

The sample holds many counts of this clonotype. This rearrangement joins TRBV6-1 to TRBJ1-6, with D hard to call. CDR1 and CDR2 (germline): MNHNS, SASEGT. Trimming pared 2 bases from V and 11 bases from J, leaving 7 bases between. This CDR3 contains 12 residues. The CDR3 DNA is TGTGCCAGCAGTGAATCGGGAACACCCCTCCACTTT. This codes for CASSESGTPLHF.

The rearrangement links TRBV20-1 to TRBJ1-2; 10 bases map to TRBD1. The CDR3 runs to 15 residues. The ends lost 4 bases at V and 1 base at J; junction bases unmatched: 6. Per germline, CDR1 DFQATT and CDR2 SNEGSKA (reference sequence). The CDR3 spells CSAKDGDRGNYGYTF. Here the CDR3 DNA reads TGCAGTGCTAAAGATGGGGACAGGGGTAACTATGGCTACACCTTC.

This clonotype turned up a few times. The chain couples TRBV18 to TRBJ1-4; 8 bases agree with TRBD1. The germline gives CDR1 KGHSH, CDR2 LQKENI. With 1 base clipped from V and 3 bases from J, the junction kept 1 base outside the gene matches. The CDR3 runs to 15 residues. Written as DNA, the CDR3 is TGTGCCAGCTCACCACTACAGGGGGCTAATGAAAAACTGTTTTTT. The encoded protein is CASSPLQGANEKLFF.

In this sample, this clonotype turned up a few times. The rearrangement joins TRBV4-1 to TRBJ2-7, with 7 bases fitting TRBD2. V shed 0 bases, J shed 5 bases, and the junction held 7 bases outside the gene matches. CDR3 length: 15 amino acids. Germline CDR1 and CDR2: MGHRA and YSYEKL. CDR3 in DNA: TGCGCCAGCAGCCAAGAACCCCGACTAGCCCACGAGCAGTACTTC. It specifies CASSQEPRLAHEQYF.

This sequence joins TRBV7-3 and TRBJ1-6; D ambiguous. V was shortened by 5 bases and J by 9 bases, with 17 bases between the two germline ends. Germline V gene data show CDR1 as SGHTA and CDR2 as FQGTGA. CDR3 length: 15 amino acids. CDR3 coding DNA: TGTGCCAGCAGCCTTGACCGGGGTATAGGTTCACCCCTCCACTTT. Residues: CASSLDRGIGSPLHF.

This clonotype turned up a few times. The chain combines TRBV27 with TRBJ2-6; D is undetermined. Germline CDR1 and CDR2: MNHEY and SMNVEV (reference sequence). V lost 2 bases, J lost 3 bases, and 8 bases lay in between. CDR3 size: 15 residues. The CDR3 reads CASSLVGVGANVLTF. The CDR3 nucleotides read TGTGCCAGCAGTTTAGTGGGCGTTGGGGCCAACGTCCTGACTTTC.

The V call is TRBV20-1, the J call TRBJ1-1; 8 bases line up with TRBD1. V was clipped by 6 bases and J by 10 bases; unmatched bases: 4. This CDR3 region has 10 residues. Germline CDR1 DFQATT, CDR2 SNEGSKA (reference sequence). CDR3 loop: CSASQGAAFF. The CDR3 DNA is TGCAGTGCGTCCCAGGGGGCAGCTTTCTTT.

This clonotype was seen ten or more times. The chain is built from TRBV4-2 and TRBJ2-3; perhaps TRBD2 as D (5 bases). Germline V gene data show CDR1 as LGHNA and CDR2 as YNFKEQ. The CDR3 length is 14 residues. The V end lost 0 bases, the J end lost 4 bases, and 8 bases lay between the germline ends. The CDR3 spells CASSQDGNADTQYF. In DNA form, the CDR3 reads TGTGCCAGCAGCCAAGACGGGAACGCAGATACGCAGTATTTT.

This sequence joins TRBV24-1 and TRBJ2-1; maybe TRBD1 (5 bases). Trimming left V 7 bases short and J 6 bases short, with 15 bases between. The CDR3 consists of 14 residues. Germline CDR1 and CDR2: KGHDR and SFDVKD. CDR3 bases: TGTGCCACCAGCTCAACTCAGGGTCTCAATGAGCAGTTCTTC. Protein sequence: CATSSTQGLNEQFF.

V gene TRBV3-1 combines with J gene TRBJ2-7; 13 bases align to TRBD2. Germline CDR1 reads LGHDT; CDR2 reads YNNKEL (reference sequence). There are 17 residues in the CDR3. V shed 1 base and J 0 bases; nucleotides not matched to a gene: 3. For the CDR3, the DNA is TGTGCCAGCAGCCAAGCGGGACTAGCGGGACACTCCTACGAGCAGTACTTC. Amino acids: CASSQAGLAGHSYEQYF.

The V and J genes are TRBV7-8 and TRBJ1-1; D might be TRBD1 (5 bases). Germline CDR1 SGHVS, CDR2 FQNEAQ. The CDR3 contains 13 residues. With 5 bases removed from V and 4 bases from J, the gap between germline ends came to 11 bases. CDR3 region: CASSPRGFTEAFF. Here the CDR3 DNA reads TGTGCCAGCAGCCCCCGGGGGTTCACTGAAGCTTTCTTT. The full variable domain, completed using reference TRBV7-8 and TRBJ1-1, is GAGVSQSPRYKVAKRGQDVALRCDPISGHVSLFWYQQALGQGPEFLTYFQNEAQLDKSGLPSDRFFAERPEGSVSTLKIQRTQQEDSAVYLCASSPRGFTEAFFGQGTRLTVV.

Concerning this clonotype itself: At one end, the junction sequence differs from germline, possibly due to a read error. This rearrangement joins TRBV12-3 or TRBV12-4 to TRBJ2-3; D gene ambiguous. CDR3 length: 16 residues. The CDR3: CASSPSSRVRADMQYF. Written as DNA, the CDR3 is TGTGCCAGCAGCCCATCAAGCAGAGTGAGAGCAGATATGCAGTATTTT.

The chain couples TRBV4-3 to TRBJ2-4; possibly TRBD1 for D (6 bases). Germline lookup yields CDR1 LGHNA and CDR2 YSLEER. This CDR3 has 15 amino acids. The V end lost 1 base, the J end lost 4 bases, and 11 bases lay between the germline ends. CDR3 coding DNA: TGCGCCAGCAGCCAAGTGGGGACACCTAAAAACATTCAGTACTTC. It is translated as CASSQVGTPKNIQYF.

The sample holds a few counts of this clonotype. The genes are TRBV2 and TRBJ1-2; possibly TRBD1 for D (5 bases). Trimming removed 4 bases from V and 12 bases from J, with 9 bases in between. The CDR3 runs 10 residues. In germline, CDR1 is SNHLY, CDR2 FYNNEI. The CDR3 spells CASSGGEHTF. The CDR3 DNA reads TGTGCCAGCAGTGGGGGGGAGCACACCTTC.

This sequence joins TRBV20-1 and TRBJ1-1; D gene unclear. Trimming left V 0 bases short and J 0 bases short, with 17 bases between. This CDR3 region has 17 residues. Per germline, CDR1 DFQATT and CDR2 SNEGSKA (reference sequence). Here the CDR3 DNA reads TGCAGTGCTAGAGATCTAGCTGCGAGGGCCATGAACACTGAAGCTTTCTTT. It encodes CSARDLAARAMNTEAFF.

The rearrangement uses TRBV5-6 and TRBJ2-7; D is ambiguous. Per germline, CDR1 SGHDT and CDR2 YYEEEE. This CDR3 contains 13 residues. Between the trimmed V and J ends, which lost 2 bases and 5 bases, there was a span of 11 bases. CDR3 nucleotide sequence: TGTGCCAGCAGCTTATGGAGAGGCGACGAGCAGTACTTC. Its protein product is CASSLWRGDEQYF.

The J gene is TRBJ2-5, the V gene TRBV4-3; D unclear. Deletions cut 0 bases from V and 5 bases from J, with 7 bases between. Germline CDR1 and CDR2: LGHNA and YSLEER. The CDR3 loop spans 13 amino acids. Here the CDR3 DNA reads TGCGCCAGCAGCCAAGATTTCGGGGAGACCCAGTACTTC. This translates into CASSQDFGETQYF.

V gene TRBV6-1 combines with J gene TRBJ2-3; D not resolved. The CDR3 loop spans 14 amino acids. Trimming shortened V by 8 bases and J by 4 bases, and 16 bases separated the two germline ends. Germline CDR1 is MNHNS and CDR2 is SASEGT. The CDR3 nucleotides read TGTGCCAGCGCCGCGCGAGACCGAGCAGATACGCAGTATTTT. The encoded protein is CASAARDRADTQYF.

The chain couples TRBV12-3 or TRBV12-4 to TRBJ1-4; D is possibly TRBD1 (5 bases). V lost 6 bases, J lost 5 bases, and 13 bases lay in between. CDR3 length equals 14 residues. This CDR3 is CASSRQSLNEKLFF. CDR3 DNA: TGTGCCAGCAGCAGACAGTCGTTGAATGAAAAACTGTTTTTT.